Below are 8 T cell receptor beta chains sequenced from a single sample in a study of T cell responses to AZD1222 COVID-19 vaccine. Generated by immunoSEQ multiplex PCR, the TCRdb table keeps only in-frame clones and is missing some. Of fewer than 200,000 clones in the sample, around 92% were seen once. This specimen consisted of peripheral blood, obtained on day 0 of AZD1222 vaccination. These receptors were collected from an adult in good health.

This chain connects TRBV19 to TRBJ1-3; D ambiguous. The CDR3 is 15 residues long. Germline V gene data show CDR1 as LNHDA and CDR2 as SQIVND (reference sequence). V lost 2 bases, J lost 0 bases, and 8 bases lay in between. The CDR3 protein is CASSIRADSGNTIYF. As DNA, the CDR3 is TGTGCCAGTAGTATACGGGCAGACTCTGGAAACACCATATATTTT.

The gene calls are TRBV4-1 and TRBJ1-2, with D possibly TRBD1 on 6 matching bases. Per the germline V gene, CDR1 is MGHRA and CDR2 is YSYEKL. V lost 1 base to trimming and J lost 2 bases, with 8 bases between them. The CDR3 consists of 14 residues. CDR3 coding DNA: TGCGCCAGCAGCCAAGGAGGGGGGAACTATGGCTACACCTTC. Translated: CASSQGGGNYGYTF.

V and J are TRBV10-1 and TRBJ2-3; TRBD2 matches at 10 bases. The CDR3 runs 14 residues. Germline-derived CDR1 and CDR2 are WNHNN and SYGVQD (reference sequence). Germline trimming cut 2 bases from V and 13 bases from J; bases unmatched to any gene: 9. The CDR3 loop reads CASSEVASGGQEYF. The CDR3 DNA follows: TGCGCCAGCAGTGAGGTGGCTAGCGGGGGCCAGGAGTATTTT.

The chain couples TRBV18 to TRBJ1-1; 7 bases map to TRBD1. CDR1 KGHSH and CDR2 LQKENI come from the germline V gene. The J segment lost 4 bases and the V segment lost 0 bases, leaving 5 bases of the junction unmatched. CDR3 length equals 15 residues. As DNA, the CDR3 is TGTGCCAGCTCACCACCGACAGGGAGGTCCACTGAAGCTTTCTTT. It specifies CASSPPTGRSTEAFF.

The genes are TRBV6-5 and TRBJ2-1; no firm D call. The ends were cut back, 6 bases at V and 10 bases at J, with 7 bases in the middle. The CDR3 consists of 10 residues. Germline V gene sequence: CDR1 MNHEY, CDR2 SVGAGI. The CDR3 region is CASSKHEQFF. CDR3 in DNA: TGTGCCAGCAGCAAGCACGAGCAGTTCTTC.

The chain has TRBV4-2 and TRBJ1-1; D is undetermined. The CDR3 is 15 residues long. Germline CDR1 and CDR2: LGHNA and YNFKEQ. V was shortened by 0 bases and J by 1 base, with 9 bases between the two germline ends. The CDR3 nucleotides read TGTGCCAGCAGCCAAGAACACGGAGCGAACACTGAAGCTTTCTTT. Protein sequence: CASSQEHGANTEAFF.

The chain joins TRBV7-2 to TRBJ1-3; D call uncertain. In germline, CDR1 is SGHTA, CDR2 FQGNSA. The CDR3 is made up of 14 amino acids. Trimming shortened V by 5 bases and J by 0 bases, and 8 bases separated the two germline ends. CDR3 DNA sequence: TGTGCCAGCAGCCCGGACTTCTCTGGAAACACCATATATTTT. Amino acid sequence: CASSPDFSGNTIYF. Together with reference TRBV7-2 and TRBJ1-3, the CDR3 gives the full variable domain: GAGVSQSPSNKVTEKGKDVELRCDPISGHTALYWYRQSLGQGLEFLIYFQGNSAPDKSGLPSDRFSAERTGGSVSTLTIQRTQQEDSAVYLCASSPDFSGNTIYFGEGSWLTVV.

This clone was observed a single time. The chain combines TRBV5-1 with TRBJ2-4, with D possibly being TRBD2 (5 bases). Germline-derived CDR1 and CDR2 are SGHRS and YFSETQ. The V gene lost 4 bases and the J gene lost 3 bases, with 11 bases spanning the gap. The CDR3 length is 14 residues. The CDR3 region has the DNA TGCGCCAGCAGCCCCGGGGTCAGCAAAAACATTCAGTACTTC. Translated: CASSPGVSKNIQYF.